This T cell receptor (beta chain) was profiled in a study of T cells in localized non-small cell lung cancer. This CDR3 is built from 15 residues. The germline V and J ends were trimmed by 2 bases and 0 bases, with 6 bases remaining between them. Germline loops: CDR1 SGDLS, CDR2 YYNGEE. Sequenced by immunoSEQ multiplex PCR; TCRdb stores in-frame clones only, minus some. Of 58,000 or so clones listed, roughly 90% are singletons. To note about this clone: The target antigen is unknown.

Study-wide results and limits: The study detected a median about 57 of the top 100 tumor clones in adjacent lung.

This chain connects TRBV9 to TRBJ1-6; no clear D gene. The sample here was peripheral blood, taken before any cancer treatment. The sequence came from a woman aged 40-69 years with stage I lung adenocarcinoma. The CDR3: CASSVYGSYNSPLHF. In DNA, the CDR3 is TGTGCCAGCAGCGTCTATGGCTCCTATAATTCACCCCTCCACTTT.